The 8 T cell receptor beta chains below come from one sample, sequenced in a study of blood T cells in healthy people across ages. The authors ran a second PCR of about 6 to 12 cycles using a sample-barcoded 5' primer and a J-beta primer mix. In TCRdb, the 5' RACE reads were re-called with MiXCR into one record per CDR3 protein. The sample lists about 800,000 distinct CDR3 sequences, 58% occurring once. The specimen sequenced was blood. These TCRs come from a man aged 30 to 45 in good health.

This chain links TRBV7-2 with TRBJ2-1, with TRBD2 matching over 7 bases. The V gene end was trimmed by 4 bases and the J gene end by 5 bases; junction bases not matched to a gene: 11. Looked up from germline, CDR1 is SGHTA and CDR2 is FQGNSA. This CDR3 has 16 amino acids. CDR3 sequence (DNA): TGTGCCAGCAGCTCAACGGCGGGCGGGAGCAACAATGAGCAGTTCTTC. Protein: CASSSTAGGSNNEQFF.

This chain links TRBV4-2 with TRBJ2-5, with 9 bases that match TRBD2. With the DNA end fitting TRBJ2-7 better, the J assignment may be wrong. Germline V CDR1 and CDR2: LGHNA, YNFKEQ. The CDR3 is 16 amino acids. The CDR3 region has the DNA TGTGCCAGCAGCCCAAGTAGTAGCGGGAGTATGTACGAGCAGTACTTC. This codes for CASSPSSSGSMYEQYF.

This clonotype has a handful of counts. This chain links TRBV7-2 with TRBJ2-7; 7 bases align to TRBD2. Germline values: CDR1 SGHTA, CDR2 FQGNSA. The CDR3 loop spans 15 amino acids. The V gene end was trimmed by 1 base and the J gene end by 2 bases; junction bases not matched to a gene: 5. CDR3 bases: TGTGCCAGCAGCTTAGGGGCTAGCGGCACCTACGAGCAGTACTTC. It yields the protein CASSLGASGTYEQYF.

Many counts were recorded for this clonotype. The chain couples TRBV29-1 to TRBJ2-5; no clear D gene. The CDR3 is made up of 11 amino acids. Germline values: CDR1 SQVTM, CDR2 ANQGSEA. Trimming took off 7 bases at V and 2 bases at J, with 8 bases between the two ends. The CDR3 spells CSAQGQETQYF. The CDR3 bases are TGCAGCGCTCAAGGGCAAGAGACCCAGTACTTC.

The chain employs TRBV5-1 and TRBJ2-5; the D gene could be TRBD1 or TRBD2 (5 bases each). Germline CDR1 and CDR2: SGHRS and YFSETQ. The CDR3 extends over 14 amino acids. V was cut by 8 bases and J by 0 bases, with 14 bases left in between. The CDR3 DNA reads TGCGCCAGGACGGGGACGGGGTACCAAGAGACCCAGTACTTC. Its translation is CARTGTGYQETQYF.

This chain connects TRBV27 to TRBJ2-1; 12 bases are a match to TRBD2. The CDR3 consists of 15 residues. CDR1 is MNHEY and CDR2 is SMNVEV in the germline V gene (reference sequence). The V and J ends lost 3 bases and 9 bases, in that order; junction bases with no gene match: 6. This chain's CDR3 is CASSLSSGRGGEQFF. The CDR3 DNA follows: TGTGCCAGCAGTTTGTCTAGCGGGAGGGGAGGTGAGCAGTTCTTC.

This clonotype was seen once. The chain couples TRBV20-1 to TRBJ2-5, with D perhaps matching TRBD1 or TRBD2 (6 bases each). The J call is doubtful: the DNA matches TRBJ2-1 better. The CDR3 has 14 residues. CDR1 and CDR2 (germline): DFQATT, SNEGSKA (reference sequence). Here the CDR3 DNA reads TGCAGTGCTAGGTATCCGGGGGCCCAAGAGACCCAGTTCTTC. This encodes CSARYPGAQETQFF.

This clonotype was picked up a small number of times. The chain uses TRBV11-2 and TRBJ2-5; D assignment may be TRBD1 or TRBD2 (5 bases each). This CDR3 is 14 amino acids long. Germline V gives CDR1 SGHAT, CDR2 FQNNGV. V was pared by 5 bases and J by 5 bases, with 15 bases between. This CDR3 is CASSLGTVRETQYF. Written as DNA, the CDR3 is TGTGCCAGCAGCCTTGGGACGGTCCGGGAGACCCAGTACTTC.